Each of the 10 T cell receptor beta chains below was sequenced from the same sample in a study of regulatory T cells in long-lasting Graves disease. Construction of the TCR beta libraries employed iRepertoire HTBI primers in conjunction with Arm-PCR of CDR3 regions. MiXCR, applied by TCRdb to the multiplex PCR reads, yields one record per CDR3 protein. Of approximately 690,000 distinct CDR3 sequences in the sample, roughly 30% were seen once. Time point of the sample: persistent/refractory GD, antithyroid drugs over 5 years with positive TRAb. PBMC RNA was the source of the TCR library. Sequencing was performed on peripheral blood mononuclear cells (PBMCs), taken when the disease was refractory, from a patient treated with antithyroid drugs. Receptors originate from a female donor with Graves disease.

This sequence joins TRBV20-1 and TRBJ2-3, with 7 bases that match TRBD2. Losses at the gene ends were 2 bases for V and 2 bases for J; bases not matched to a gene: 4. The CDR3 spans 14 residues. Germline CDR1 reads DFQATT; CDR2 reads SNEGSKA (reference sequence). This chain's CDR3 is CSARPSGTTDTQYF. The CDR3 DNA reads TGCAGTGCTAGACCTAGCGGCACCACAGATACGCAGTATTTT.

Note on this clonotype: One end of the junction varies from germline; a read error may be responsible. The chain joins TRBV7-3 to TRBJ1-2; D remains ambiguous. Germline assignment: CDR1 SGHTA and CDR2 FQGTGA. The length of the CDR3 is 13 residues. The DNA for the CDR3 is TGCGCCAGCAGCCGCCAGACAAGCTATGGCTACACCTTC. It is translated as CASSRQTSYGYTF.

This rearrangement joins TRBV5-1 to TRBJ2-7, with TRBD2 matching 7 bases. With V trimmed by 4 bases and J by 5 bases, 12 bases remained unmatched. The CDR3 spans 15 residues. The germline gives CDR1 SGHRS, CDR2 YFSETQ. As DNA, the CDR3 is TGCGCCAGCAGCCCAGAGGGGCGGGAGAGGGACGAGCAGTACTTC. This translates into CASSPEGRERDEQYF.

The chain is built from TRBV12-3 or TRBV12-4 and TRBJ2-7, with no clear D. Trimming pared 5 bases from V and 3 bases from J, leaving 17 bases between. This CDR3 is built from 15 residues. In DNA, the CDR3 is TGTGCCAGCAGTGATTACAGCGAGAACTTCTACGAGCAGTACTTC. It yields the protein CASSDYSENFYEQYF.

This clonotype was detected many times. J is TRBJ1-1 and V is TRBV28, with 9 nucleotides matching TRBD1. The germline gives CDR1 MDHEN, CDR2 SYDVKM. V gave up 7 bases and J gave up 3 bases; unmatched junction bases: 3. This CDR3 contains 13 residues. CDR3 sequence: CASKGQGYTEAFF. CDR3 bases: TGTGCCAGCAAGGGACAGGGTTACACTGAAGCTTTCTTT.

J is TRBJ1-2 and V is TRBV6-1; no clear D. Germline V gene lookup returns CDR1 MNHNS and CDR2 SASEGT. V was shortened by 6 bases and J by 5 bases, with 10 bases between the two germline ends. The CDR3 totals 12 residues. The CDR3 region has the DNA TGTGCCAGCAGCGATTCGGGGTATGGCTACACCTTC. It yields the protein CASSDSGYGYTF.

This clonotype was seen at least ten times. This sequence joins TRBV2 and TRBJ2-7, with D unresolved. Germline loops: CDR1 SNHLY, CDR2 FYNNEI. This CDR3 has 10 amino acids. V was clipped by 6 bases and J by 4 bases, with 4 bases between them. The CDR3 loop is CASRLYEQYF. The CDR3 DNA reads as TGTGCCAGCAGGCTATACGAGCAGTACTTC.

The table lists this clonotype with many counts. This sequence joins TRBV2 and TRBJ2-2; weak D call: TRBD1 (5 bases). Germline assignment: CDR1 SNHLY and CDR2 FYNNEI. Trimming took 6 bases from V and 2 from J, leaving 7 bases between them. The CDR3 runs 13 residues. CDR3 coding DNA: TGTGCCAGCAGGGACACTAACACCGGGGAGCTGTTTTTT. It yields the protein CASRDTNTGELFF.

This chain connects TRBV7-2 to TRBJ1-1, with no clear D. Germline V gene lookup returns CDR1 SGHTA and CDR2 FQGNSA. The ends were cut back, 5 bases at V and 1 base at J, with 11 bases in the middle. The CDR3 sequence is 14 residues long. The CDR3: CASSPGSKNTEAFF. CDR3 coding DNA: TGTGCCAGCAGCCCCGGGTCGAAGAACACTGAAGCTTTCTTT.

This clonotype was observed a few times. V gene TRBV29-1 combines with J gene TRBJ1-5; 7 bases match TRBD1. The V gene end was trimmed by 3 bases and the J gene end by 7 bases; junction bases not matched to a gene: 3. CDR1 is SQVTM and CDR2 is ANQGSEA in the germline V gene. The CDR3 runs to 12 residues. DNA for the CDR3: TGCAGCGTTGACGCAGGGGGGCAGCCCCAGCATTTT. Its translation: CSVDAGGQPQHF.